This T cell receptor (beta chain) is drawn from a study of T cell repertoires in cytomegalovirus infection. Study-level background: It can be stated that public TCR beta signatures indicated CMV infection as well as a matching HLA type. General study results and limits: Accumulated public TCR beta family frequency recognized individuals carrying CMV together with the relevant HLA.

This CDR3 has 14 amino acids. Trimming shortened V by 0 bases and J by 4 bases, and 8 bases separated the two germline ends. Germline CDR1 MGHRA, CDR2 YSYEKL. TCRdb re-derived calls from the reads in MiXCR, one entry per CDR3 protein. The top ten hold around a sixth of the sample, which has about 230,000 distinct CDR3 sequences, about 23% seen once. As for this clonotype: Its antigen is still unknown.

The specimen sequenced was CD8+ T cells from PBMCs. The TCR was taken from a human donor in good health (CMV status not recorded). Some clones in this sample may be carry-over from other donors' samples. The gene calls are TRBV4-1 and TRBJ2-3; tentatively, D is TRBD1 (5 bases). CDR3 DNA: TGCGCCAGCAGCCAAGAGACAGCCGCAGATACGCAGTATTTT. Translating it yields CASSQETAADTQYF.